This T cell receptor (beta chain) came from a study of cytomegalovirus exposure and HLA in healthy donors (dated by TCRdb to 2015 to 2018). About the full investigation: According to a later analysis, the roughly 130 validation repertoires were produced on the same platform as the 666 repertoires of the first cohort. The study combined high-throughput TCR immunosequencing, statistical association of individual TCRs with disease status, and machine learning to predict cytomegalovirus infection status. Along with the approximately 620-subject first cohort, a separate validation cohort of about 110 different subjects was used. The study aimed to test whether signatures of past pathogen exposure could be identified by cataloging public T cell receptors. General study outcomes and caveats: Of the cluster scores, roughly 95% were above 0 in a later analysis, which found that TCRs clustered in the first cohort also tended to co-occur in the 130 or so validation repertoires. A later analysis lacked HLA typing for the validation cohort, so it scored co-occurrence in that cohort across all 110 or so repertoires. It was suggested by the authors that the approach could potentially be generalized to other disease states and immunological phenotypes. The classifier was reported to diagnose cytomegalovirus status with high specificity and sensitivity in both the original and validation cohorts. The study listed 170 or so TCR beta chains as associated with cytomegalovirus. While some public TCRs were present in many individuals, most TCR sequences turned up only very rarely across donors. A few of the identified cytomegalovirus-associated TCR beta chains were confirmed in vitro to be specific for cytomegalovirus antigens.

From its cysteine to its phenylalanine, the CDR3 spans 16 amino acids. CDR3 DNA is the only sequence kept; it has 48 bases, read in frame from the first base. CDR1 LGHNA and CDR2 YSLEER were looked up in the germline V gene. V has 0 bases trimmed and J has 4 bases trimmed; junction bases matching no gene number 6. On this clone: The specificity of this receptor is unknown. Base qualities were left out, and no much larger clone turns up one base away.

The donors belonged to the validation cohort of 90 to 150 subjects, which was separate from the approximately 680-subject first cohort. Library preparation employed the immunoSEQ multiplex PCR assay. The original pipeline was this. A statistical classification framework was built to diagnose cytomegalovirus status from the catalog of TCR beta chain sequences. TCRdb re-hosts the immuneACCESS table, in-frame sequences only. Its copies lack some clones; in the studies checked, an unresolved V gene accounts for under half of them, and the cause for the rest is not known. The DNA gave D and trimming, while V, J and clone size come from that table. This sample holds some 260,000 clones; roughly 87% were observed only once. The top ten hold around 12% of the sample.

The sequenced material came from PBMCs. The TCR sequence derives from a man aged 18 to 29 in good health and CMV-seropositive. The chain links TRBV4-3 with TRBJ2-1, with TRBD2 matching 7 junction bases. CDR3 sequence: CASSQEGASGYNEQFF. Read as DNA, the sequence is TGCGCCAGCAGCCAAGAGGGTGCTAGCGGTTACAATGAGCAGTTCTTC.